These T cell receptor beta chains were read from a single sample in a study of T cells in Graves' hyperthyroidism and ophthalmopathy. TCRdb reanalysed the multiplex PCR reads using MiXCR and keeps one entry per CDR3 protein. The table records about 360,000 distinct CDR3 sequences, around a quarter of them present only once. Sequencing was performed on blood. These receptors were collected from a man in his forties or fifties with Graves' hyperthyroidism. Both conserved end residues are part of each CDR3. Fields, in order: V gene, J gene, CDR3 protein.

V: TRBV6-1
J: TRBJ1-4
CDR3: CASSEWGEKLFF

V: TRBV2
J: TRBJ2-7
CDR3: CASRHPGQGSNEQYF

V: TRBV5-6
J: TRBJ2-7
CDR3: CASSSGLTETYEQYF

V: TRBV5-1
J: TRBJ2-5
CDR3: CASSLSAGGGETQYF

V: TRBV11-3
J: TRBJ2-1
CDR3: CASSVRLAGVDEQFF

V: TRBV28
J: TRBJ1-2
CDR3: CASSFWGGYTF

V: TRBV28
J: TRBJ2-7
CDR3: CASSLAPSPYEQYF

V: TRBV29-1
J: TRBJ1-1
CDR3: CSASLGSGSEAFF

V: TRBV5-1
J: TRBJ2-5
CDR3: CASSLQGLQETQYF

V: TRBV2
J: TRBJ1-2
CDR3: CASSELVRTNFNYGYTF

V: TRBV20-1
J: TRBJ2-1
CDR3: CSAYFGGRNEQFF

V: TRBV7-2
J: TRBJ2-1
CDR3: CASSLEPPEQFF

V: TRBV6-1
J: TRBJ2-3
CDR3: CASLLAHLTDTQYF

V: TRBV20-1
J: TRBJ1-6
CDR3: CSASKSGGLNSPLHF

V: TRBV7-9
J: TRBJ2-3
CDR3: CASSFGEGSDTQYF

V: TRBV2
J: TRBJ1-2
CDR3: CASSHRSEYGYTF

V: TRBV24-1
J: TRBJ2-1
CDR3: CATSDQTSGRPNEQFF

V: TRBV6-1
J: TRBJ2-7
CDR3: CASSSHRTSGTYEQYF

V: TRBV6-1
J: TRBJ2-3
CDR3: CASSPLVGAGTSTDTQYF

V: TRBV12-3/TRBV12-4
J: TRBJ2-7
CDR3: CASSFLGVGMNEQYF

V: TRBV11-2
J: TRBJ2-7
CDR3: CASSLDVGTEQYF

V: TRBV29-1
J: TRBJ2-7
CDR3: CSVSTGLSSYEQYF

V: TRBV5-1
J: TRBJ2-5
CDR3: CASRKAGTDKETQYF

V: TRBV11-2
J: TRBJ2-7
CDR3: CASSLEWGTGEADEQYF

V: TRBV12-3/TRBV12-4
J: TRBJ2-1
CDR3: CASSLWGLYNEQFF

V: TRBV11-2
J: TRBJ1-2
CDR3: CASSLAWGNYGYTF

V: TRBV7-8
J: TRBJ2-5
CDR3: CASSLGQGAETQYF

V: TRBV7-3
J: TRBJ2-2
CDR3: CASSLTGGTNTGELFF

V: TRBV10-1
J: TRBJ1-1
CDR3: CASSEAGLDTEAFF

V: TRBV9
J: TRBJ2-1
CDR3: CASSVGAALNEQFF

V: TRBV29-1
J: TRBJ1-2
CDR3: CSVVLQGNYGYTF

V: TRBV29-1
J: TRBJ1-1
CDR3: CSVGSMNTEAFF

V: TRBV7-8
J: TRBJ2-1
CDR3: CASSKDRTSVNNEQFF

V: TRBV28
J: TRBJ2-5
CDR3: CATTPQGLKTQYF

V: TRBV6-2/TRBV6-3
J: TRBJ2-7
CDR3: CASRPDTYEQYF

V: TRBV18
J: TRBJ1-1
CDR3: CASSPQSKNTEAFF

V: TRBV19
J: TRBJ2-3
CDR3: CASSISGTGGTQYF

V: TRBV24-1
J: TRBJ2-7
CDR3: CATSSGTGVNEQYF

V: TRBV11-3
J: TRBJ2-5
CDR3: CASRPRTGPGETQYF

V: TRBV7-9
J: TRBJ2-7
CDR3: CASSFSGPRDEQYF